The T cell receptor beta chain under discussion was sequenced for a study of T cell responses to AZD1222 COVID-19 vaccine (dated by TCRdb to about 2021). The study in broad terms: AZD1222 recipients whose second dose came at about 4 weeks and those whose second dose came at about 12 weeks were combined into one group, since spike-specific TCR depth and breadth did not differ between the two schedules. TCR sequencing covered about 230 trial participants: 200 to 210 given two doses of AZD1222 and 26 given two doses of MenACWY control vaccine. Trial participants were enrolled by age into 18-55, 56-69 and 70-plus year subgroups, with about 150, 28 and 57 TCR-sequenced participants respectively.

Including cysteine and phenylalanine, the CDR3 has 16 amino acids. CDR3 DNA only is kept here, 48 bases in frame from base 1. Clipping removes 3 bases from V and 0 bases from J, with 5 as the unmatched junction base count. The CDR1 and CDR2 encoded by the germline V gene are SGHTS and YDEGEE. What the time point label conveys for this sample: baseline before first vaccination. Samples from vaccinated people were obtained from the UK trials COV001 and COV002, which included a single-blind randomized controlled phase 2/3 trial of AZD1222 (ChAdOx1 nCoV-19) in healthy adults. Trial participant PBMC samples were collected at day 0 and day 28 after the second dose for TCRbeta chain sequencing. Broad study findings and their caveats: A significant rise in spike-specific TCR breadth and depth was observed after two AZD1222 doses relative to day 0 and relative to MenACWY recipients. The 56-69-year group was small, and its depth increase did not reach significance, likely because of low power. CD4 TCRs associated with the vaccine covered the entire spike protein, and the dominant responses were in regions 160-218 and 743-854. Most participants were white British and females outnumbered males, and the authors suggested that clonal diversity may have been underestimated. Only five or six AZD1222 recipients were SARS-CoV-2 seropositive at baseline, limiting conclusions about previously exposed vaccinees. Reportedly, almost half of the unique spike-specific TCRs recognized epitopes lying outside the regions that are mutated in the B.1.351 and B.1.1.7 variants. No day 14 peak-response samples were available, so repertoires were characterized only after the peak T cell response.

Remarks on this clone: Its cognate antigen has yet to be identified. The record has no base qualities; no much larger clone is one base away.

The CDR3 regions of human TCRbeta chains were analyzed by immunosequencing. The authors' pipeline ran thus. Repertoire TCRs were checked for matches against a reference library of SARS-CoV-2-specific TCRs that had been generated using the MIRA antigen-specificity platform. Breadth meant the fraction of unique TCRs that were SARS-CoV-2-associated, whereas depth meant the fraction of total T cells that were SARS-CoV-2-associated. Using the MIRA data, each spike-specific TCR was mapped to the spike region that the TCR reacts to and placed in a CD4 or CD8 class. Log10-transformed breadth and depth values were compared by one-way ANOVA with Sidak's multiple comparisons tests. The table was pulled from immuneACCESS by TCRdb, which kept in-frame rearrangements only. Such tables lose some clones; where checked, under half of the loss comes from unresolved V genes, and the rest has no known cause. Clone size and the V and J calls come from that table; the DNA yielded D and trimming. For this sample the table gives 100,000 to 150,000 clones, of which over 75% were detected only once. Under 7% of the sample is in the top ten clones.

The chain is assembled from TRBV5-8 and TRBJ1-3; the junction holds 8 bases that match TRBD1. This material consisted of peripheral blood, taken on day 0 of AZD1222 vaccination. The receptor's source is an adult in good health. The DNA sequence is TGTGCCAGCAGCTCCGGACAGGGAACCTCTGGAAACACCATATATTTT. Protein translation: CASSSGQGTSGNTIYF. With the rest looked up from the reference TRBV5-8 and TRBJ1-3 genes rather than sequenced, the full variable domain is EAGVTQSPTHLIKTRGQQATLRCSPISGHTSVYWYQQALGLGLQFLLWYDEGEERNRGNFPPRFSGRQFPNYSSELNVNALELEDSALYLCASSSGQGTSGNTIYFGEGSWLTVV.